These 20 T cell receptor beta chains share one sample of origin, sequenced in a study of OX40 agonist ivuxolimab in advanced cancers. Assay used: immunoSEQ multiplex PCR; TCRdb lists only in-frame clones, some missing. The sample records tens of thousands of clones, around four fifths being singletons. This specimen was CD4+ or CD8+ T cells sorted from blood, taken in a trial of the OX40 agonist ivuxolimab. The source is an adult with an advanced solid tumor such as melanoma, head and neck, liver or kidney cancer.

The V gene is TRBV7-9, the J gene TRBJ1-3; D call uncertain. Germline V gene data show CDR1 as SEHNR and CDR2 as FQNEAQ (reference sequence). The ends were cut back, 3 bases at V and 4 bases at J, with 13 bases in the middle. CDR3 length equals 15 residues. Written as DNA, the CDR3 is TGTGCCAGCAGCTTTGGAGAGGGCGCGGGAAACACCATATATTTT. Translation gives CASSFGEGAGNTIYF.

This clone was detected a few times. The CDR3 reads CASSIQLGQPQHF. The DNA of the CDR3 is TGTGCCAGTAGTATACAGCTTGGTCAGCCCCAGCATTTT. The gene calls are TRBV19 and TRBJ1-5; D call uncertain. Germline CDR1 LNHDA, CDR2 SQIVND (reference sequence). Trimming removed 2 bases from V and 6 bases from J, with 8 bases in between. The CDR3 has 13 residues.

This chain uses TRBV6-5 with TRBJ2-5; TRBD2 matches at 7 bases. The CDR3 length is 14 residues. CDR1 is MNHEY and CDR2 is SVGAGI in the germline V gene. V shed 6 bases and J 11 bases; nucleotides not matched to a gene: 15. The CDR3 coding sequence is TGTGCCAGCAGAATGGACGGGACTACCCGTTATCAGTACTTC. It translates to CASRMDGTTRYQYF.

This clone showed up just a few times. In DNA, the CDR3 is TGTGCCAGCAGCTTCAGATCCCTAGCGGTCACAGATACGCAGTATTTT. Residues: CASSFRSLAVTDTQYF. The genes are TRBV11-2 and TRBJ2-3; 7 bases fit TRBD2. Looked up from germline, CDR1 is SGHAT and CDR2 is FQNNGV. J lost 2 bases, V lost 3 bases, and 8 bases had no gene match. This CDR3 spans 16 amino acids.

The rearrangement uses TRBV5-1 and TRBJ1-5; weak D call: TRBD1 (5 bases). V was cut by 3 bases and J by 7 bases, with 11 bases left in between. This CDR3 is 13 amino acids long. Germline CDR1 is SGHRS and CDR2 is YFSETQ. This CDR3 reads CASSSEGTQPQHF. The CDR3 nucleotides read TGCGCCAGCAGCTCGGAGGGGACCCAGCCCCAGCATTTT. The full variable domain, with the rest looked up from reference TRBV5-1 and TRBJ1-5, is KAGVTQTPRYLIKTRGQQVTLSCSPISGHRSVSWYQQTPGQGLQFLFEYFSETQRNKGNFPGRFSGRQFSNSRSEMNVSTLELGDSALYLCASSSEGTQPQHFGDGTRLSIL.

The rearrangement uses TRBV5-4 and TRBJ2-2; D may correspond to TRBD1 or TRBD2 (5 bases each). In germline, CDR1 is SGHNT, CDR2 YYREEE (reference sequence). Trimming shortened V by 4 bases and J by 0 bases, and 16 bases separated the two germline ends. The CDR3 length is 17 residues. The CDR3 coding sequence is TGTGCCAGCAGCGCGAAACCGGGACCGACGAACACCGGGGAGCTGTTTTTT. It is translated as CASSAKPGPTNTGELFF.

The rearrangement uses TRBV7-9 and TRBJ2-1; possibly TRBD2 for D (6 bases). Germline V gene data show CDR1 as SEHNR and CDR2 as FQNEAQ (reference sequence). The CDR3 sequence is 14 residues long. Deletions cut 9 bases from V and 2 bases from J, with 14 bases between. CDR3 residues: CASSGTATYNEQFF. DNA for the CDR3: TGTGCCAGTAGTGGGACTGCAACCTACAATGAGCAGTTCTTC.

The rearrangement links TRBV11-3 to TRBJ2-3, with 7 bases fitting TRBD1. Germline V gene sequence: CDR1 SGHNT, CDR2 YENEEA. V lost 4 bases, J lost 2 bases, and 9 bases stayed unmatched. This CDR3 is built from 16 residues. The CDR3 region has the DNA TGTGCCAGCAGCTCCGGACAGGACCATTTCACAGATACGCAGTATTTT. Translation gives CASSSGQDHFTDTQYF.

The chain is built from TRBV6-4 and TRBJ2-5, with 7 positions matching TRBD1. This CDR3 spans 13 amino acids. V shed 7 bases and J 2 bases; nucleotides not matched to a gene: 4. Germline-derived CDR1 and CDR2 are MRHNA and SNTAGT. DNA of the CDR3: TGTGCCAGCACCGGACAGGAACAAGAGACCCAGTACTTC. Protein sequence: CASTGQEQETQYF.

The chain recombines TRBV25-1 with TRBJ2-3; 9 bases align to TRBD2. Trimming removed 6 bases from V and 1 base from J; junction bases left unmatched: 2. Germline-derived CDR1 and CDR2 are MGHDK and SYGVNS. This CDR3 region has 14 residues. CDR3 sequence (DNA): TGTGCCAGCAGAGTAGCGGGGGGCACAGATACGCAGTATTTT. As protein: CASRVAGGTDTQYF.

This clone was detected only a few times. The chain recombines TRBV10-3 with TRBJ1-1; a weak D match, TRBD1 (5 bases). Per the germline V gene, CDR1 is ENHRY and CDR2 is SYGVKD. The CDR3 sequence is 16 residues long. V lost 0 bases and J lost 0, with 11 bases in between. The CDR3 nucleotides are TGTGCCATCAGTGAGTCGCTTACAGGTATGAACACTGAAGCTTTCTTT. Amino acids: CAISESLTGMNTEAFF.

The chain recombines TRBV7-3 with TRBJ1-3; TRBD1 agrees at 10 bases. J gave up 4 bases and V 4 bases, and 7 bases lay outside the gene matches. Germline V CDR1 and CDR2: SGHTA, FQGTGA. CDR3 size: 16 residues. The chain's CDR3 is CASSSPGQGKGNTIYF. DNA for the CDR3: TGTGCCAGCAGCTCCCCGGGACAGGGGAAAGGAAACACCATATATTTT.

This chain joins TRBV6-5 and TRBJ1-5; no clear D. V gave up 8 bases and J gave up 4 bases, with 15 bases separating them. The germline V gene encodes CDR1 MNHEY and CDR2 SVGAGI. This CDR3 comprises 14 residues. Written as DNA, the CDR3 is TGTGCCAGCCGGCTCAGGACGGGGAATCAGCCCCAGCATTTT. It yields the protein CASRLRTGNQPQHF.

This clone was counted a single time. V is TRBV15 and J is TRBJ2-1; either TRBD1 or TRBD2 may supply D (7 bases each). There are 18 residues in the CDR3. Germline loops: CDR1 LNHNV, CDR2 YYDKDF (reference sequence). V was shortened by 0 bases and J by 7 bases, with 22 bases between the two germline ends. The CDR3 DNA reads TGTGCCACCAGCAGAGATCAGGGGGGGGCCCGCCGGAGGAATGAGCAGTTCTTC. This codes for CATSRDQGGARRRNEQFF.

This chain links TRBV10-3 with TRBJ2-3; D ambiguous. Trimming cost V 0 bases and J 0 bases, with 10 bases left between them. The CDR3 loop spans 16 amino acids. Per germline, CDR1 ENHRY and CDR2 SYGVKD. Here the CDR3 reads CAISESRLPSTDTQYF. The CDR3 nucleotides read TGTGCCATCAGTGAGTCAAGGCTTCCTAGCACAGATACGCAGTATTTT.

The gene calls are TRBV28 and TRBJ2-7; 7 bases align to TRBD1. With 5 bases clipped from V and 3 bases from J, the junction kept 4 bases outside the gene matches. There are 13 residues in the CDR3. From germline, CDR1 is MDHEN and CDR2 SYDVKM. DNA for the CDR3: TGTGCCAGCAGTACAGGGGATCACTACGAGCAGTACGTC. Its protein product is CASSTGDHYEQYV.

V is TRBV7-2 and J is TRBJ1-5, with a weak D call TRBD1 (5 bases). Germline V gives CDR1 SGHTA, CDR2 FQGNSA. This CDR3 spans 14 amino acids. Trimming pared 5 bases from V and 0 bases from J, leaving 8 bases between. CDR3 in amino acids: CASSLDSSNQPQHF. The DNA of the CDR3 is TGTGCCAGCAGCCTAGACAGTAGCAATCAGCCCCAGCATTTT.

The J gene is TRBJ2-3, the V gene TRBV2, with 7 bases fitting TRBD2. Germline-derived CDR1 and CDR2 are SNHLY and FYNNEI. Unmatched junction bases numbered 2, after V lost 6 bases and J lost 2 bases. CDR3 size: 13 residues. Here the CDR3 reads CASRLADTDTQYF. The CDR3 DNA follows: TGTGCCAGCAGGCTAGCGGACACAGATACGCAGTATTTT.

The chain is built from TRBV29-1 and TRBJ2-7; possibly TRBD1 or TRBD2 for D (6 bases each). Trimming pared 7 bases from V and 3 bases from J, leaving 13 bases between. The germline V gene encodes CDR1 SQVTM and CDR2 ANQGSEA. The CDR3 is 12 residues long. The CDR3 nucleotides are TGCAGCGCCATGGGGGGCTTCTACGAGCAGTACTTC. It encodes CSAMGGFYEQYF.

The chain carries TRBV6-5 and TRBJ2-7; D may be TRBD2 (6 bases). The CDR3 has 12 residues. Germline loops: CDR1 MNHEY, CDR2 SVGAGI. Trimming took 8 bases from V and 7 from J, leaving 15 bases between them. CDR3 nucleotide sequence: TGTGCCAGCTCCAGCGGAGGGAAGGAGCAGTACGTC. Its protein is CASSSGGKEQYV.